This T cell receptor (beta chain) was recorded in a study of identical twins. General observations from the study: A partial confounding effect on zero-insertion analyses could come from invariant MAIT and iNKT cells.

Unique molecular identifiers were present on the cDNA, which also gained a universal primer site by template switching. TCRdb processed the 5' RACE reads anew with MiXCR; each CDR3 protein has one entry. The table includes about 200,000 distinct CDR3 sequences, 6.5% detected once. This clonotype was found a few times. The target antigen is unknown. Germline CDR1 and CDR2: SGDLS and YYNGEE. V shed 4 bases, J shed 7 bases, and the junction held 12 bases outside the gene matches. The CDR3 runs 16 residues. This same sample was also part of a study on T cells expressing NK-cell markers. As that report states: Source material for TCR beta repertoires consisted of sorted CD3+CD56+NKG2C+, CD3+CD56+NKG2C- and CD3+CD56-NKG2C+ T cells.

Input material: CD8+ T cells sorted from blood. This receptor was taken from a woman aged 18-30 years in good health. The chain links TRBV9 to TRBJ2-7; 12 bases are a match to TRBD2. The CDR3 bases are TGTGCCAGCAGCCCTCCGACTAGCGGGAGATTTGGTGAGCAGTACTTC. As protein: CASSPPTSGRFGEQYF.